This T cell receptor beta chain was identified in a study of early T cells in non-severe SARS-CoV-2 infection. Unique molecular identifiers were affixed to single, distinct cDNA molecules. TCRdb used MiXCR to reprocess the 5' RACE reads, holding one entry per CDR3 protein. The repertoire holds tens of thousands of distinct CDR3 sequences, with roughly an eighth as singletons. With 5 bases removed from V and 6 bases from J, the gap between germline ends came to 14 bases. The CDR3 spans 14 residues. CDR1 is SGHAT and CDR2 is FQNNGV in the germline V gene. This clonotype has ten or more counts. Its matching antigen is unknown. The study's findings and limits: The VDJdb matching leaned toward anti-spike CD8 responses and overlooked private and CD4 specificities.

The sequence was collected from an adult who was a healthcare worker with PCR-confirmed SARS-CoV-2 infection or an uninfected control (not recorded which). V gene TRBV11-2 combines with J gene TRBJ2-1; a weak D match, TRBD2 (6 bases). Sequencing input: whole blood. The CDR3 DNA sequence: TGTGCCAGCAGCCCCGAGCGGGCCCTCAATGAGCAGTTCTTC. Translated, it gives CASSPERALNEQFF.